Below are 32 T cell receptor beta chains sequenced from a single sample in a study of beta chain features in type 1 diabetes. cDNA synthesis used the whole RNA isolate, giving expressed TCRB sequences. Profiled with immunoSEQ multiplex PCR; TCRdb holds only in-frame clones, not every one. The repertoire holds 150,000 to 160,000 clones, with around 10% as singletons. The sample taken for sequencing was central memory CD4+ T cells from blood. These receptors all come from a young man in good health.

The chain joins TRBV28 to TRBJ2-2, with no clear D. Trimming stripped 2 bases from V and 1 base from J, with 11 bases between. The V gene's germline CDR1 is MDHEN and CDR2 SYDVKM. The CDR3 contains 16 residues. The CDR3 DNA is TGTGCCAGCAGTTTACACAGACAAAGGAACACCGGGGAGCTGTTTTTT. Its protein product is CASSLHRQRNTGELFF.

Concerning this clone itself: A much larger clone lies a single base off, so this may be a read error. The same CDR3 can be traced to other DNA sequences in this sample. This chain uses TRBV14 with TRBJ2-5, with D perhaps TRBD1 (6 bases). The CDR3 sequence is 15 residues long. CDR1 SGHDN and CDR2 FVKESK come from the germline V gene. V lost 1 base, J lost 1 base, and 10 bases lay in between. The CDR3 sequence is CASSQGGTIQETQYF. The CDR3 DNA follows: TGTGCCAGCAGCCAAGGGGGGACAATCCAAGAGACCCAGTACTTC.

In this sample, this clone turned up a few times. The chain is built from TRBV9 and TRBJ1-4, with TRBD1 as a possible D gene (6 bases). The CDR3 totals 15 residues. Germline CDR1 reads SGDLS; CDR2 reads YYNGEE. The ends were cut back, 4 bases at V and 4 bases at J, with 14 bases in the middle. In DNA, the CDR3 is TGTGCCAGCAGCACAAGAGGACAGAGTAATGAAAAACTGTTTTTT. Translated, it gives CASSTRGQSNEKLFF.

This clone is medium-sized by share. Here the CDR3 DNA reads TGTGCCAGCAGCTTGGCAGGGATCGATGGCTACACCTTC. This encodes CASSLAGIDGYTF. The chain couples TRBV5-4 to TRBJ1-2; the D gene is possibly TRBD1 (5 bases). CDR3 length: 13 residues. Germline assignment: CDR1 SGHNT and CDR2 YYREEE (reference sequence). V lost 0 bases and J 6 bases, leaving 9 bases between the germline ends.

This sequence joins TRBV18 and TRBJ2-2; no reliable D call. V lost 3 bases and J lost 13, with 12 bases in between. Germline CDR1 and CDR2: KGHSH and LQKENI. The CDR3 has 12 residues. The CDR3 protein is CASSPNRDGLFF. The DNA of the CDR3 is TGTGCCAGCTCACCTAACCGAGACGGGCTGTTTTTT.

This clone was counted only a few times. The gene calls are TRBV11-2 and TRBJ2-1, with D maybe TRBD2 (6 bases). V lost 5 bases, J lost 2 bases, and 16 bases lay in between. The CDR3 has 16 residues. In germline, CDR1 is SGHAT, CDR2 FQNNGV. CDR3 protein: CASSATLGTAYNEQFF. CDR3 bases: TGTGCCAGCAGCGCCACACTCGGGACTGCCTACAATGAGCAGTTCTTC. The entire variable domain, with the rest obtained from reference TRBV11-2 and TRBJ2-1, is as follows: EAGVAQSPRYKIIEKRQSVAFWCNPISGHATLYWYQQILGQGPKLLIQFQNNGVVDDSQLPKDRFSAERLKGVDSTLKIQPAKLEDSAVYLCASSATLGTAYNEQFFGPGTRLTVL.

The J gene is TRBJ2-7, the V gene TRBV29-1; 8 nucleotides line up with TRBD2. V shed 5 bases and J 5 bases; nucleotides not matched to a gene: 2. The CDR3 length is 11 residues. In germline, CDR1 is SQVTM, CDR2 ANQGSEA. As DNA, the CDR3 is TGCAGCGTTCGGGAGGGTAACGAGCAGTACTTC. Translating it yields CSVREGNEQYF.

The V and J genes are TRBV4-3 and TRBJ2-7; TRBD2 is a possible D gene (6 bases). The CDR3 contains 14 residues. V lost 5 bases and J 3 bases, leaving 14 bases between the germline ends. Germline assignment: CDR1 LGHNA and CDR2 YSLEER. CDR3 residues: CASSKGLAIYEQYF. The CDR3 DNA is TGCGCCAGCAGCAAGGGACTGGCAATCTACGAGCAGTACTTC.

This chain connects TRBV28 to TRBJ1-2; D is possibly TRBD1 (6 bases). The CDR3 runs to 12 residues. Trimming cost V 5 bases and J 8 bases, with 12 bases left between them. Per germline, CDR1 MDHEN and CDR2 SYDVKM. CDR3 sequence: CASSRTVRGYTF. The CDR3 nucleotides read TGTGCCAGCAGTCGGACAGTGAGGGGCTACACCTTC.

The rearrangement uses TRBV5-4 and TRBJ2-5; TRBD1 aligns across 7 bases. The V gene's germline CDR1 is SGHNT and CDR2 YYREEE (reference sequence). The V segment lost 7 bases and the J segment 0 bases; nucleotides outside the gene matches: 3. CDR3 length: 13 amino acids. The CDR3 nucleotides read TGTGCCAGCGGTACAGGGGACCAAGAGACCCAGTACTTC. This encodes CASGTGDQETQYF.

This clone was detected a few times. V usage is TRBV4-2 and J usage is TRBJ1-6, with 7 bases identical to TRBD1. Germline V gene sequence: CDR1 LGHNA, CDR2 YNFKEQ. The CDR3 totals 15 residues. V shed 0 bases and J 10 bases; nucleotides not matched to a gene: 6. The CDR3, as DNA: TGTGCCAGCAGCCAAGATCAGGGGGGTCGCTCACCCCTCCACTTT. It translates to CASSQDQGGRSPLHF.

This rearrangement joins TRBV5-4 to TRBJ2-1; 9 bases match TRBD2. The CDR3 is 17 amino acids. Germline trimming cut 4 bases from V and 0 bases from J; bases unmatched to any gene: 8. In germline, CDR1 is SGHNT, CDR2 YYREEE (reference sequence). The CDR3, as DNA: TGTGCCAGCAGCCCCTATAGCGGGGGTAGCTCCTACAATGAGCAGTTCTTC. It encodes CASSPYSGGSSYNEQFF.

This clone was observed a few times. The same CDR3 arises from other DNA sequences in this sample as well. The chain couples TRBV7-9 to TRBJ2-3, with D hard to call. V gave up 1 base and J gave up 6 bases, with 5 bases separating them. Germline CDR1 reads SEHNR; CDR2 reads FQNEAQ (reference sequence). CDR3 length equals 12 residues. CDR3 residues: CASSLVSDTQYF. CDR3 nucleotide sequence: TGTGCCAGCAGCTTAGTATCTGATACGCAGTATTTT.

This clone was seen ten or more times. Other DNA sequences of this sample code for an identical CDR3. The V gene is TRBV7-2, the J gene TRBJ2-1; weak D call: TRBD2 (6 bases). The germline V and J ends were trimmed by 8 bases and 2 bases, with 13 bases remaining between them. Germline lookup yields CDR1 SGHTA and CDR2 FQGNSA. The CDR3 is 14 residues long. The CDR3 DNA reads TGTGCCAGCCGTCGGGAGACCGCCTACAATGAGCAGTTCTTC. This encodes CASRRETAYNEQFF.

The genes are TRBV7-9 and TRBJ1-1; D perhaps matches TRBD1 (5 bases). The V end was cut by 6 bases, the J end by 4 bases, with 18 bases between. In germline, CDR1 is SEHNR, CDR2 FQNEAQ (reference sequence). This CDR3 contains 15 residues. The CDR3 protein is CASRSPRGGVTEAFF. The CDR3 bases are TGTGCCAGCAGGTCTCCGCGGGGGGGAGTCACTGAAGCTTTCTTT.

The sample holds a few counts of this clone. The V call is TRBV29-1, the J call TRBJ2-2; TRBD1 agrees at 9 bases. There are 16 residues in the CDR3. Germline trimming cut 5 bases from V and 3 bases from J; bases unmatched to any gene: 10. The V gene's germline CDR1 is SQVTM and CDR2 ANQGSEA. CDR3 protein: CSVSLNGQGYTGELFF. CDR3 nucleotides: TGCAGCGTTTCTCTGAACGGACAGGGGTACACCGGGGAGCTGTTTTTT.

This chain joins TRBV5-6 and TRBJ1-5; D gene uncertain. Trimming shortened V by 6 bases and J by 9 bases, and 13 bases separated the two germline ends. CDR3 length: 12 amino acids. The V gene's germline CDR1 is SGHDT and CDR2 YYEEEE. CDR3 amino acids: CASKRGDLPQHF. CDR3 sequence (DNA): TGTGCCAGCAAGAGAGGTGACTTGCCCCAGCATTTT.

The chain has TRBV5-6 and TRBJ2-3; the D is unclear. The CDR3 length is 16 residues. V was pared by 0 bases and J by 1 base, with 12 bases between. Germline V gives CDR1 SGHDT, CDR2 YYEEEE. In nucleotides, the CDR3 is TGTGCCAGCAGCTTGGCTGGGCTAGGCGGCACAGATACGCAGTATTTT. It translates to CASSLAGLGGTDTQYF.

This chain joins TRBV6-1 and TRBJ2-5; 10 positions agree with TRBD1. Germline V gene sequence: CDR1 MNHNS, CDR2 SASEGT. The CDR3 sequence is 13 residues long. The J segment lost 5 bases and the V segment lost 9 bases, leaving 6 bases of the junction unmatched. CDR3 loop: CASLDRGRETQYF. In nucleotides, the CDR3 is TGTGCCAGTTTAGACAGGGGGCGTGAGACCCAGTACTTC.

This clone showed up many times. This chain joins TRBV30 and TRBJ1-6; D possibly corresponds to TRBD1 (6 bases). CDR3 length: 13 amino acids. The ends were cut back, 8 bases at V and 6 bases at J, with 14 bases in the middle. Germline V gives CDR1 GTSNPN, CDR2 SVGIG (reference sequence). CDR3 sequence: CARREGGNSPLHF. The DNA of the CDR3 is TGTGCCCGTCGGGAAGGGGGTAATTCACCCCTCCACTTT.

This clone was counted between two and nine times. V and J are TRBV6-5 and TRBJ1-2, with D possibly TRBD1 on 5 matching bases. V was clipped by 6 bases and J by 0 bases, with 14 bases between them. Germline-derived CDR1 and CDR2 are MNHEY and SVGAGI. This CDR3 is 15 amino acids long. The CDR3 nucleotides are TGTGCCAGCAGCGCGGGCACAGGAGCTAACTATGGCTACACCTTC. Protein product: CASSAGTGANYGYTF.

This chain uses TRBV18 with TRBJ2-5; no reliable D call. The CDR3 loop spans 15 amino acids. CDR1 KGHSH and CDR2 LQKENI come from the germline V gene. Between the trimmed V and J ends, which lost 1 base and 4 bases, there was a span of 13 bases. The CDR3 protein is CASSPQPRSGETQYF. The CDR3 DNA reads TGTGCCAGCTCACCACAGCCGCGCTCTGGAGAGACCCAGTACTTC.

The chain joins TRBV27 to TRBJ2-3; 8 bases align to TRBD1. Germline V gene data show CDR1 as MNHEY and CDR2 as SMNVEV (reference sequence). This CDR3 is built from 17 residues. V lost 3 bases and J lost 0; bases outside the gene matches: 8. As DNA, the CDR3 is TGTGCCAGCAGTTTCCTTCGGACAGGGCCTAGCACAGATACGCAGTATTTT. Residues: CASSFLRTGPSTDTQYF.

J is TRBJ2-5 and V is TRBV2; no reliable D call. Trimming shortened V by 0 bases and J by 5 bases, and 4 bases separated the two germline ends. The CDR3 is 12 residues long. Looked up from germline, CDR1 is SNHLY and CDR2 is FYNNEI. CDR3 residues: CASSEAGETQYF. The CDR3, as DNA: TGTGCCAGCAGTGAAGCTGGTGAGACCCAGTACTTC. The full variable domain, completed using reference TRBV2 and TRBJ2-5, is EPEVTQTPSHQVTQMGQEVILRCVPISNHLYFYWYRQILGQKVEFLVSFYNNEISEKSEIFDDQFSVERPDGSNFTLKIRSTKLEDSAMYFCASSEAGETQYFGPGTRLLVL.

This clone has more than one count but fewer than ten. The chain links TRBV7-9 to TRBJ2-3; D gene ambiguous. Between the trimmed V and J ends, which lost 3 bases and 3 bases, there was a span of 7 bases. CDR1 SEHNR and CDR2 FQNEAQ come from the germline V gene (reference sequence). The CDR3 loop spans 13 amino acids. CDR3 DNA: TGTGCCAGCAGCTTTTGGGGTACAGATACGCAGTATTTT. It translates to CASSFWGTDTQYF. The full variable domain, completed using reference TRBV7-9 and TRBJ2-3, is DTGVSQNPRHKITKRGQNVTFRCDPISEHNRLYWYRQTLGQGPEFLTYFQNEAQLEKSRLLSDRFSAERPKGSFSTLEIQRTEQGDSAMYLCASSFWGTDTQYFGPGTRLTVL.

The V call is TRBV7-9, the J call TRBJ2-7; 8 bases are shared with TRBD1. The V segment lost 2 bases and the J segment 4 bases; nucleotides outside the gene matches: 7. The V gene's germline CDR1 is SEHNR and CDR2 FQNEAQ (reference sequence). The CDR3 is made up of 15 amino acids. The CDR3 DNA reads as TGTGCCAGCAGCTTATCGAGGCAGGGGGCGTACGAGCAGTACTTC. Translation: CASSLSRQGAYEQYF.

This chain joins TRBV11-1 and TRBJ1-3; D is unresolved. CDR1 SGHAT and CDR2 FQDESV come from the germline V gene (reference sequence). V lost 3 bases and J lost 0, with 9 bases in between. This CDR3 has 15 residues. CDR3: CASSLVGLSGNTIYF. The DNA of the CDR3 is TGTGCCAGCAGCTTGGTCGGCCTCTCTGGAAACACCATATATTTT. The whole variable domain, filled in from reference TRBV11-1 and TRBJ1-3, reads EAEVAQSPRYKITEKSQAVAFWCDPISGHATLYWYRQILGQGPELLVQFQDESVVDDSQLPKDRFSAERLKGVDSTLKIQPAELGDSAMYLCASSLVGLSGNTIYFGEGSWLTVV.

This clone was counted between two and nine times. V usage is TRBV9 and J usage is TRBJ2-1, with D perhaps matching TRBD2 (6 bases). The CDR3 has 15 amino acids. The germline V gene encodes CDR1 SGDLS and CDR2 YYNGEE. Trimming stripped 4 bases from V and 2 bases from J, with 13 bases between. CDR3 nucleotide sequence: TGTGCCAGCAGCCTCCAAGCGGGCCCCTACAATGAGCAGTTCTTC. Translation gives CASSLQAGPYNEQFF.

This clone turned up a few times. The rearrangement links TRBV4-2 to TRBJ2-2; no firm D call. The CDR3 is made up of 13 amino acids. Per germline, CDR1 LGHNA and CDR2 YNFKEQ. The V gene lost 1 base and the J gene lost 6 bases, with 6 bases spanning the gap. The CDR3 sequence: CASSQGGSGELFF. In nucleotides, the CDR3 is TGTGCCAGCAGCCAAGGGGGATCCGGGGAGCTGTTTTTT.

This clone was seen ten or more times. The chain has TRBV4-2 and TRBJ1-2; D is undetermined. V was pared by 4 bases and J by 0 bases, with 12 bases between. The CDR3 extends over 15 amino acids. Germline CDR1 reads LGHNA; CDR2 reads YNFKEQ. The CDR3 coding sequence is TGTGCCAGCAGCCTCTTGGAGGATACTAACTATGGCTACACCTTC. Residues: CASSLLEDTNYGYTF.

CDR3: CASSQKTSGGSYEQYF. DNA of the CDR3: TGCGCCAGCAGCCAAAAGACTAGCGGGGGCTCCTACGAGCAGTACTTC. The chain employs TRBV4-1 and TRBJ2-7, with TRBD2 matching 12 bases. Germline-derived CDR1 and CDR2 are MGHRA and YSYEKL. J was trimmed by 0 bases and V by 2 bases; bases with no gene match: 2. The CDR3 has 16 amino acids.

V and J are TRBV30 and TRBJ1-2; 9 bases align to TRBD1. Trimming cost V 2 bases and J 4 bases; bases outside gene matches: 8. The CDR3 has 15 amino acids. Per germline, CDR1 GTSNPN and CDR2 SVGIG (reference sequence). For the CDR3, the DNA is TGTGCCTGGAGTCTATCGGGACAGGGTCTCTATGGCTACACCTTC. This codes for CAWSLSGQGLYGYTF.